Reported below is one T cell receptor beta chain. This CDR3 is built from 15 residues. Germline CDR1 is MGHDK and CDR2 is SYGVNS. V lost 2 bases, J lost 2 bases, and 12 bases lay in between. This specimen belongs to a study of cytomegalovirus exposure and HLA in healthy donors. Primers included in the PCR were 60 Vbeta and 13 Jbeta primers. The repertoire was sequenced with immunoSEQ multiplex PCR; TCRdb's copy has only in-frame clones and lacks some. The sample yields fewer than 140,000 clones, roughly two thirds seen once. The V gene is TRBV25-1, the J gene TRBJ2-5; tentatively, D is TRBD1 (5 bases). Material for sequencing was PBMCs. This receptor was identified in a female donor in good health and CMV-seronegative. CDR3 DNA sequence: TGTGCCAGCAGTGAACCCGACGACAGACAAGAGACCCAGTACTTC. This codes for CASSEPDDRQETQYF.